The 26 T cell receptor beta chains presented below share a single source sample, sequenced in a study of blood T cell repertoires in COVID-19. Produced via immunoSEQ multiplex PCR; TCRdb's table is partial and in-frame only. The sample contains some 51,000 clones, around 90% of which appear only once. The sequenced material came from peripheral blood. The source is a man aged 50-59 years with acute or convalescent COVID-19.

V usage is TRBV5-1 and J usage is TRBJ2-7; TRBD1 agrees at 9 bases. There are 18 residues in the CDR3. Germline loops: CDR1 SGHRS, CDR2 YFSETQ. Unmatched junction bases numbered 12, after V lost 0 bases and J lost 2 bases. DNA for the CDR3: TGCGCCAGCAGCTTGGCGCTTACAGGGGGCACTCGGACCTACGAGCAGTACTTC. This encodes CASSLALTGGTRTYEQYF.

A single count supports this clone. The V gene is TRBV5-1, the J gene TRBJ2-1, with 11 bases matching TRBD2. Germline loops: CDR1 SGHRS, CDR2 YFSETQ. V gave up 4 bases and J gave up 4 bases; unmatched junction bases: 19. The length of the CDR3 is 20 residues. CDR3 bases: TGCGCCAGCAGCCTCTTTCTAGCGGGGGGCCGGTCACCCCAATACAATGAGCAGTTCTTC. This gives the protein CASSLFLAGGRSPQYNEQFF.

This rearrangement joins TRBV9 to TRBJ2-6; D possibly corresponds to TRBD2 (5 bases). The CDR3 has 15 residues. The germline CDR1 and CDR2 sequences are SGDLS and YYNGEE. The germline V and J ends were trimmed by 2 bases and 0 bases, with 6 bases remaining between them. The CDR3 is CASSVRDSGANVLTF. In DNA form, the CDR3 reads TGTGCCAGCAGCGTCCGGGACTCTGGGGCCAACGTCCTGACTTTC.

On this clone: This specimen includes other DNA sequences encoding the same CDR3. DNA for the CDR3: TGTGCCAGCAGTTACACCGGACAGGGAGCCGGCTACACCTTC. Translation gives CASSYTGQGAGYTF. This rearrangement joins TRBV6-5 to TRBJ1-2; 8 bases are shared with TRBD1. The CDR3 covers 14 residues. Germline CDR1 MNHEY, CDR2 SVGAGI. Germline trimming cut 2 bases from V and 8 bases from J; bases unmatched to any gene: 7.

V and J are TRBV30 and TRBJ2-1; D may be TRBD2 (5 bases). V lost 1 base, J lost 3 bases, and 16 bases lay in between. Germline CDR1 GTSNPN, CDR2 SVGIG (reference sequence). CDR3 length equals 16 residues. The CDR3 here is CAWSGLLVGLYNEQFF. CDR3 nucleotide sequence: TGTGCCTGGAGTGGACTGCTGGTAGGACTCTACAATGAGCAGTTCTTC.

This chain joins TRBV9 and TRBJ1-1, with 7 nucleotides matching TRBD1. CDR1 SGDLS and CDR2 YYNGEE come from the germline V gene. This CDR3 region has 14 residues. V was clipped by 3 bases and J by 6 bases; unmatched bases: 8. The CDR3 DNA reads TGTGCCAGCAGCGCCATCCCAGGGGGTGCTGAAGCTTTCTTT. Translated, it gives CASSAIPGGAEAFF.

This chain connects TRBV5-1 to TRBJ2-1, with 13 positions matching TRBD2. The CDR3 extends over 15 amino acids. Germline loops: CDR1 SGHRS, CDR2 YFSETQ. Trimming took 2 bases from V and 7 from J; bases not matched to a gene: 3. CDR3 protein: CASSFTSGGANEQFF. CDR3 DNA: TGCGCCAGCAGCTTTACTAGCGGGGGGGCGAATGAGCAGTTCTTC.

V usage is TRBV28 and J usage is TRBJ1-5; D ambiguous. CDR3 length: 12 residues. Trimming stripped 6 bases from V and 7 bases from J, with 10 bases between. Germline lookup yields CDR1 MDHEN and CDR2 SYDVKM. The CDR3, as DNA: TGTGCCAGCAGAGGAGGGAGCCAGCCCCAGCATTTT. This sequence encodes CASRGGSQPQHF. Drawing the rest from reference TRBV28 and TRBJ1-5, the complete variable domain is DVKVTQSSRYLVKRTGEKVFLECVQDMDHENMFWYRQDPGLGLRLIYFSYDVKMKEKGDIPEGYSVSREKKERFSLILESASTNQTSMYLCASRGGSQPQHFGDGTRLSIL.

This rearrangement joins TRBV20-1 to TRBJ2-3; 7 positions match TRBD1. The J segment lost 2 bases and the V segment lost 3 bases, leaving 11 bases of the junction unmatched. Germline CDR1 DFQATT, CDR2 SNEGSKA (reference sequence). The CDR3 contains 16 residues. CDR3 nucleotides: TGCAGTGCTAGTGTGGATACAGGGGATTTCACAGATACGCAGTATTTT. Amino acid sequence: CSASVDTGDFTDTQYF.

The chain uses TRBV27 and TRBJ2-4; D is possibly TRBD1 (6 bases). Germline V CDR1 and CDR2: MNHEY, SMNVEV (reference sequence). This CDR3 has 16 residues. V lost 3 bases to trimming and J lost 1 base, with 13 bases between them. The CDR3 spells CASSFNTGSAKNIQYF. DNA of the CDR3: TGTGCCAGCAGTTTCAACACAGGGAGTGCCAAAAACATTCAGTACTTC.

The rearrangement joins TRBV2 to TRBJ2-5, with 8 bases lining up with TRBD1. J was trimmed by 5 bases and V by 6 bases; bases with no gene match: 8. There are 14 residues in the CDR3. Germline CDR1 SNHLY, CDR2 FYNNEI. The CDR3 is CASSPTGVGETQYF. The CDR3 DNA reads TGTGCCAGCAGCCCGACAGGGGTAGGGGAGACCCAGTACTTC.

The chain employs TRBV10-3 and TRBJ2-3, with TRBD1 identical over 9 bases. Germline CDR1 and CDR2: ENHRY and SYGVKD. CDR3 length equals 17 residues. V trimming: 3 bases; J trimming: 6 bases; junction bases outside the gene matches: 13. The CDR3 DNA follows: TGTGCCATCAGTGACCTAGGAGGGGACAGGGCTTCCGATACGCAGTATTTT. It specifies CAISDLGGDRASDTQYF.

This chain connects TRBV27 to TRBJ2-5; 7 bases align to TRBD1. The germline gives CDR1 MNHEY, CDR2 SMNVEV (reference sequence). With V trimmed by 6 bases and J by 1 base, 8 bases remained unmatched. The CDR3 loop spans 15 amino acids. The DNA for the CDR3 is TGTGCCAGCAGGCCCCGACAGGGCCCCCAAGAGACCCAGTACTTC. This codes for CASRPRQGPQETQYF.

DNA of the CDR3: TGTGCCAGCAGCTTATGTTCTCGGGTTACTAGACTTTGGGATGAAAAACTGTTTTTT. This sequence encodes CASSLCSRVTRLWDEKLFF. The chain joins TRBV11-3 to TRBJ1-4; D is unresolved. There are 19 residues in the CDR3. From germline, CDR1 is SGHNT and CDR2 YENEEA. V lost 2 bases, J lost 6 bases, and 25 bases lay in between.

The CDR3 is CASSYRQLSYGYTF. The CDR3, as DNA: TGTGCCAGCAGTTACCGACAGTTGAGCTATGGCTACACCTTC. The genes are TRBV6-5 and TRBJ1-2, with D perhaps TRBD1 (5 bases). The CDR3 extends over 14 amino acids. CDR1 and CDR2 from the germline V gene are MNHEY and SVGAGI. The V and J ends lost 2 bases and 4 bases respectively, with 11 bases between them.

The gene calls are TRBV3-1 (or the pseudogene TRBV3-2) and TRBJ2-7, with D unclear. The CDR3 consists of 11 residues. The V end lost 1 base, the J end lost 6 bases, and 4 bases lay between the germline ends. Germline V gene sequence: CDR1 LGHDT, CDR2 YNNKEL (reference sequence). The CDR3: CASSQALEQYF. The CDR3 coding sequence is TGTGCCAGCAGCCAAGCTCTCGAGCAGTACTTC.

The V gene is TRBV7-9, the J gene TRBJ2-3; a weak D match, TRBD2 (6 bases). V was shortened by 5 bases and J by 6 bases, with 15 bases between the two germline ends. The CDR3 runs 14 residues. Germline lookup yields CDR1 SEHNR and CDR2 FQNEAQ (reference sequence). CDR3 residues: CASSPSISGDTQYF. The CDR3 nucleotides read TGTGCCAGCAGCCCTTCCATAAGCGGGGATACGCAGTATTTT.

This rearrangement joins TRBV6-5 to TRBJ1-2; no firm D call. Germline-derived CDR1 and CDR2 are MNHEY and SVGAGI. The V gene lost 0 bases and the J gene lost 3 bases, with 11 bases spanning the gap. The CDR3 totals 15 residues. The CDR3 here is CASSYSREGYYGYTF. The CDR3 DNA reads as TGTGCCAGCAGTTACTCGAGAGAGGGATACTATGGCTACACCTTC.

This clone rates as medium-sized (0.01 to 0.1%). The V gene is TRBV27, the J gene TRBJ2-1, with D uncertain. V shed 0 bases and J shed 6 bases, with 6 bases lying between them. The CDR3 spans 13 residues. Germline V gene data show CDR1 as MNHEY and CDR2 as SMNVEV (reference sequence). CDR3 nucleotide sequence: TGTGCCAGCAGTTTATCCGTCGGCAATGAGCAGTTCTTC. This translates into CASSLSVGNEQFF.

The rearrangement uses TRBV5-8 and TRBJ2-7; no clear D. V was clipped by 0 bases and J by 1 base, with 11 bases between them. Looked up from germline, CDR1 is SGHTS and CDR2 is YDEGEE. The CDR3 runs to 15 residues. DNA for the CDR3: TGTGCCAGCAGCTTGGCCTCTTGGCGGTCCTACGAGCAGTACTTC. Encoded protein: CASSLASWRSYEQYF.

V and J are TRBV7-2 and TRBJ2-6; D call uncertain. The CDR3 is made up of 14 amino acids. CDR1 is SGHTA, CDR2 FQGNSA, per germline. Trimming shortened V by 5 bases and J by 0 bases, and 5 bases separated the two germline ends. The CDR3 DNA reads as TGTGCCAGCAGCCTTAGCTCTGGGGCCAACGTCCTGACTTTC. Translation: CASSLSSGANVLTF.

The chain combines TRBV5-1 with TRBJ1-2, with 7 bases matching TRBD1. The CDR3 has 14 residues. Germline V gene sequence: CDR1 SGHRS, CDR2 YFSETQ. J was trimmed by 0 bases and V by 3 bases; bases with no gene match: 2. The DNA for the CDR3 is TGCGCCAGCAGCTCCAGGGGGACTAACTATGGCTACACCTTC. This gives the protein CASSSRGTNYGYTF.

V usage is TRBV30 and J usage is TRBJ1-2; D possibly corresponds to TRBD1 (6 bases). V shed 6 bases and J shed 5 bases, with 19 bases lying between them. The germline V gene encodes CDR1 GTSNPN and CDR2 SVGIG (reference sequence). The CDR3 sequence is 14 residues long. The CDR3 coding sequence is TGTGCCTGCCTACCGGTACAGGGAGAGTATGGCTACACCTTC. Its translation is CACLPVQGEYGYTF.

V gene TRBV5-1 combines with J gene TRBJ2-7; 7 bases are a match to TRBD1. V trimming: 1 base; J trimming: 6 bases; junction bases outside the gene matches: 10. Germline V CDR1 and CDR2: SGHRS, YFSETQ. This CDR3 is 15 amino acids long. The CDR3: CASSLRDSMVSEQYF. DNA of the CDR3: TGCGCCAGCAGCTTGAGGGACAGTATGGTCTCCGAGCAGTACTTC. The variable domain in full, with the rest retrieved from reference TRBV5-1 and TRBJ2-7, is KAGVTQTPRYLIKTRGQQVTLSCSPISGHRSVSWYQQTPGQGLQFLFEYFSETQRNKGNFPGRFSGRQFSNSRSEMNVSTLELGDSALYLCASSLRDSMVSEQYFGPGTRLTVT.

V and J are TRBV6-2 or TRBV6-3 and TRBJ1-4; the D gene is possibly TRBD1 (6 bases). V was cut by 4 bases and J by 8 bases, with 14 bases left in between. The CDR3 has 14 amino acids. CDR1 is MNHEY and CDR2 is SVGEGT in the germline V gene. The CDR3 DNA sequence: TGTGCCAGCAGTTCGGCAGGGGAAGGCGAAAAACTGTTTTTT. This sequence encodes CASSSAGEGEKLFF.

This rearrangement joins TRBV5-5 to TRBJ1-5; a possible D gene is TRBD1 (5 bases). V was cut by 4 bases and J by 6 bases, with 17 bases left in between. The germline V gene encodes CDR1 SGHKS and CDR2 YYEKEE (reference sequence). The CDR3 runs 15 residues. CDR3 in amino acids: CASSEWGGVSQPQHF. CDR3 sequence (DNA): TGTGCCAGCAGCGAATGGGGGGGGGTCAGTCAGCCCCAGCATTTT.